These T cell receptor beta chains were read from a single sample in a study of low-dose radiotherapy and immunotherapy resistance in tumors. TCRdb fed the reads into MiXCR, producing one record per CDR3 protein. The sample gives roughly 50,000 distinct CDR3 sequences, around 35% of which show up once; over 7% is in the top ten. The sample in question was PBMCs, obtained after low-dose radiotherapy plus immunotherapy. The source of these receptors is a male donor with rectosigmoid adenocarcinoma. Each CDR3 is given with its conserved first and last residue. The order of the fields is CDR3 length, V gene, J gene, D gene, clone size, CDR3 DNA, CDR3 protein. A D gene is named only where the DNA matches it firmly. Only some rows state a clone size, as once, few, many or a class for expanded clones.

length: 17; V: TRBV4-2; J: TRBJ2-1; D: TRBD2; size: many; DNA: TGTGCCAGCAGCCAAGAAGGAGATAGCGGGGAGCTCAATGAGCAGTTCTTC; CDR3: CASSQEGDSGELNEQFF
length: 12; V: TRBV12-3/TRBV12-4; J: TRBJ2-7; D: .; size: many; DNA: TGTGCCAGCAGTTTAGCCCCAATAAAGCAGTACTTC; CDR3: CASSLAPIKQYF
length: 13; V: TRBV7-9; J: TRBJ2-5; D: .; size: many; DNA: TGTGCCAGCAGCCCTCCAGGGACAGAGACCCAGTACTTC; CDR3: CASSPPGTETQYF
length: 13; V: TRBV24-1; J: TRBJ2-1; D: .; size: many; DNA: TGTGCCACCAGTGATCCCACACGAAATGAGCAGTTCTTC; CDR3: CATSDPTRNEQFF
length: 14; V: TRBV4-1; J: TRBJ2-3; D: .; size: few; DNA: TGCGCCAGCAGCTCGTCACTCGGGGGAAATACGCAGTATTTT; CDR3: CASSSSLGGNTQYF
length: 16; V: TRBV27; J: TRBJ2-5; D: .; size: many; DNA: TGTGCCAGCAGTTTGGAACGGGGGGCTCTCCAAGAGACCCAGTACTTC; CDR3: CASSLERGALQETQYF
length: 15; V: TRBV5-4; J: TRBJ2-3; D: .; size: .; DNA: TGTGCCAGCTCCCTCACGGGGGCACTCACAGATACGCAGTATTTT; CDR3: CASSLTGALTDTQYF
length: 13; V: TRBV4-1; J: TRBJ2-7; D: .; size: many; DNA: TGCGCCAGCAGACACGAAGGGTCCTACGAGCAGTACTTC; CDR3: CASRHEGSYEQYF
length: 18; V: TRBV19; J: TRBJ2-1; D: TRBD1; size: many; DNA: TGTGCCAGTAGTCGGGGACAGGGGGGTTCCAGCTCCTACAATGAGCAGTTCTTC; CDR3: CASSRGQGGSSSYNEQFF
length: 12; V: TRBV6-5; J: TRBJ2-1; D: .; size: .; DNA: TGTGCCAGCAAATCGGGGGCGGGTGAGCAGTTCTTC; CDR3: CASKSGAGEQFF
length: 20; V: TRBV6-2/TRBV6-3; J: TRBJ2-2; D: .; size: .; DNA: .; CDR3: CASSGSAGQGNTGELFFFFF
length: 15; V: TRBV27; J: TRBJ2-7; D: .; size: many; DNA: TGTGCCAGCAGCGAAAGCGGACCACTCTCCTACGAGCAGTACTTC; CDR3: CASSESGPLSYEQYF
length: 14; V: TRBV28; J: TRBJ1-5; D: .; size: many; DNA: TGTGCCAGCAGTCCGGGTTGGAGCAATCAGCCCCAGCATTTT; CDR3: CASSPGWSNQPQHF
length: 14; V: TRBV11-2; J: TRBJ2-5; D: .; size: .; DNA: TGTGCCAGCAGCTTTACCCTCCGGGGAGAGACCCAGTACTTC; CDR3: CASSFTLRGETQYF
length: 17; V: TRBV3-1; J: TRBJ2-5; D: TRBD2; size: many; DNA: TGTGCCAGCATCAAGACTAGCGGGAGGGCCATTCGGGAGACCCAGTACTTC; CDR3: CASIKTSGRAIRETQYF
length: 16; V: TRBV28; J: TRBJ2-1; D: TRBD2; size: medium-sized; DNA: TGTGCCAGCAGCCTACTAGCGGGAGGTACCTACAATGAGCAGTTCTTC; CDR3: CASSLLAGGTYNEQFF
length: 16; V: TRBV10-3; J: TRBJ1-3; D: .; size: many; DNA: TGTGCCATCAGTGAGTCGGTCAGCAGCTCTGGAAACACCATATATTTT; CDR3: CAISESVSSSGNTIYF
length: 17; V: TRBV3-1; J: TRBJ2-2; D: .; size: medium-sized; DNA: TGTGCCAGCAGCCAACCCCCCGGTAGCGCCGACACCGGGGAGCTGTTTTTT; CDR3: CASSQPPGSADTGELFF
length: 18; V: TRBV15; J: TRBJ2-6; D: TRBD1; size: medium-sized; DNA: TGTGCCACCAGCACACTTCAGGGGGCGAGCTCTGGGGCCAACGTCCTGACTTTC; CDR3: CATSTLQGASSGANVLTF
length: 15; V: TRBV6-2/TRBV6-3; J: TRBJ2-1; D: .; size: few; DNA: TGTGCCAGCAGTGAAAGGGGGGGCAAGGACAATGAGCAGTTCTTC; CDR3: CASSERGGKDNEQFF
length: 15; V: TRBV7-9; J: TRBJ2-2; D: TRBD1; size: many; DNA: TGTGCCAGCAGCTTAAAGCGACAGGGGGCCGGGGAGCTGTTTTTT; CDR3: CASSLKRQGAGELFF
length: 14; V: TRBV7-9; J: TRBJ2-1; D: .; size: many; DNA: TGTGCCAGCGGCAGACTAGAGGGGCACAATGAGCAGTTCTTC; CDR3: CASGRLEGHNEQFF
length: 14; V: TRBV29-1; J: TRBJ2-3; D: TRBD1; size: many; DNA: TGCAGCGTTGAAGGGACAGGGATCACAGATACGCAGTATTTT; CDR3: CSVEGTGITDTQYF
length: 12; V: TRBV12-3/TRBV12-4; J: TRBJ2-7; D: .; size: many; DNA: TGTGCCAGCAGTCCCATCGGGGGAGAGCAGTACTTC; CDR3: CASSPIGGEQYF
length: 18; V: TRBV11-2; J: TRBJ2-7; D: .; size: many; DNA: TGTGCCAGCAGAAGGGGTGCCGGGGGTGGTGGGGGCACCTACGAGCAGTACTTC; CDR3: CASRRGAGGGGGTYEQYF